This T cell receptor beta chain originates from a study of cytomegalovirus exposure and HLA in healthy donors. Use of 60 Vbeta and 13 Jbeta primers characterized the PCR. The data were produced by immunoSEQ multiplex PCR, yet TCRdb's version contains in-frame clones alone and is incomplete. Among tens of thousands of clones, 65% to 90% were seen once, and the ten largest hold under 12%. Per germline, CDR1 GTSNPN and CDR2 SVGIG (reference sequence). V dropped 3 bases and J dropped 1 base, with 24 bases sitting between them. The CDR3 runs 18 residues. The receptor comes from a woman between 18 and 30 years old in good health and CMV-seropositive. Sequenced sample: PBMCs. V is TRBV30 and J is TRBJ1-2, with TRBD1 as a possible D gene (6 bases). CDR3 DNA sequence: TGTGCCTGGAGGGGGACCAGGGGCAGCCTAAGATATAACTATGGCTACACCTTC. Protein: CAWRGTRGSLRYNYGYTF.